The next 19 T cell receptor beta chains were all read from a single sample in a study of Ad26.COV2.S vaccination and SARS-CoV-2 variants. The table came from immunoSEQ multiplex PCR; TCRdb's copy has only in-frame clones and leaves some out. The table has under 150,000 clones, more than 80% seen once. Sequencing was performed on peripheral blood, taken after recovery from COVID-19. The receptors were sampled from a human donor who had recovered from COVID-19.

The CDR3, as DNA: TGTGCCAGTAGTCCCCAAAGGAGAAATGAGCAGTTCTTC. Translation gives CASSPQRRNEQFF. V usage is TRBV19 and J usage is TRBJ2-1; D uncertain. V lost 5 bases, J lost 7 bases, and 12 bases lay in between. Germline V gene data show CDR1 as LNHDA and CDR2 as SQIVND (reference sequence). The CDR3 is made up of 13 amino acids.

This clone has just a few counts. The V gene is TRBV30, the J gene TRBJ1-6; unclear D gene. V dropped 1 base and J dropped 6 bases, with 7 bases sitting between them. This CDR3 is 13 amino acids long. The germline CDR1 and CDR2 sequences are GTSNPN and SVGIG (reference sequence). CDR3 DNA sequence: TGTGCCTGGAGTGGGAGGAGTAATTCACCCCTCCACTTT. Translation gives CAWSGRSNSPLHF.

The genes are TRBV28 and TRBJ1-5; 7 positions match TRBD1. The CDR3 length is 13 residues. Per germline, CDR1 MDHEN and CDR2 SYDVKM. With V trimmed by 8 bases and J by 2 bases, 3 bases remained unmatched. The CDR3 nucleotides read TGTGCCAGCGGGACAGCCGGCAATCAGCCCCAGCATTTT. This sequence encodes CASGTAGNQPQHF.

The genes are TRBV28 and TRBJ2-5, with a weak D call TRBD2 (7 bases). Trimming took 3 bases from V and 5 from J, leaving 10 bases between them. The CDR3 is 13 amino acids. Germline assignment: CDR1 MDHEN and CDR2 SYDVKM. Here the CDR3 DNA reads TGTGCCAGCAGTTTCGGGGGGCTGGAGACCCAGTACTTC. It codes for CASSFGGLETQYF.

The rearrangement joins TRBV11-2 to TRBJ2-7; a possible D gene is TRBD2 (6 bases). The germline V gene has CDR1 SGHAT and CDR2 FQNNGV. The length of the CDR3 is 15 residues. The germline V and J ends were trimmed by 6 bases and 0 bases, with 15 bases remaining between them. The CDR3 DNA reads TGTGCCAGCAGTCCCATCGCGGGGCGCTCCTACGAGCAGTACTTC. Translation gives CASSPIAGRSYEQYF. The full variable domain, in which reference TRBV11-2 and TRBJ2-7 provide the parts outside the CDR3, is EAGVAQSPRYKIIEKRQSVAFWCNPISGHATLYWYQQILGQGPKLLIQFQNNGVVDDSQLPKDRFSAERLKGVDSTLKIQPAKLEDSAVYLCASSPIAGRSYEQYFGPGTRLTVT.

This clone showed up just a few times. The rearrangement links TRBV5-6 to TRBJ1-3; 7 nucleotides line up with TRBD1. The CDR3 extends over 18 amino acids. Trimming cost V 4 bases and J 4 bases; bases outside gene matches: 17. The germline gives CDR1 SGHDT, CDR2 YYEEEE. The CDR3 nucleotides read TGTGCCAGCAGCCACAGAAATCGACAGGGTTCGGGAGGAAACACCATATATTTT. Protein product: CASSHRNRQGSGGNTIYF.

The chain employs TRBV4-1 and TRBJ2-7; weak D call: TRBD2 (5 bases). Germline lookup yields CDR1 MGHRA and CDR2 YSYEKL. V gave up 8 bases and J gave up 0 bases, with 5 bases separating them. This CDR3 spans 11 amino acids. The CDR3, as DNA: TGCGCCAGCGGGAGCTCCTACGAGCAGTACTTC. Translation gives CASGSSYEQYF.

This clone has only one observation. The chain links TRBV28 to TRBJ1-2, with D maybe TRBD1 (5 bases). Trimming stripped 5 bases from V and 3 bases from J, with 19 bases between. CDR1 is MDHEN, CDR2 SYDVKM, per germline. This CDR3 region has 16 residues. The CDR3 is CASSPGGETGDYGYTF. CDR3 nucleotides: TGTGCCAGCAGTCCGGGGGGGGAAACAGGAGACTATGGCTACACCTTC.

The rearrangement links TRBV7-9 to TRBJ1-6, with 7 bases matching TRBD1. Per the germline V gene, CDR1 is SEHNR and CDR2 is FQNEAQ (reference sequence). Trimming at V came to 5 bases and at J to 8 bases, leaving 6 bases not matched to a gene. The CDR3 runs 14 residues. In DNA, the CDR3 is TGTGCCAGCAGCGCCGACAGGGAAGATTCACCCCTCCACTTT. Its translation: CASSADREDSPLHF.

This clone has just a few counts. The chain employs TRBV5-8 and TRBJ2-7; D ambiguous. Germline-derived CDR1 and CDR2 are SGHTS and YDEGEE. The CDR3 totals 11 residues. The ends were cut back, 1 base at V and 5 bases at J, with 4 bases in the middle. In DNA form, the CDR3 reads TGTGCCAGCAGCTTGAGTAACGAGCAGTACTTC. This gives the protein CASSLSNEQYF. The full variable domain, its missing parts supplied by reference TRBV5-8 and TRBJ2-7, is EAGVTQSPTHLIKTRGQQATLRCSPISGHTSVYWYQQALGLGLQFLLWYDEGEERNRGNFPPRFSGRQFPNYSSELNVNALELEDSALYLCASSLSNEQYFGPGTRLTVT.

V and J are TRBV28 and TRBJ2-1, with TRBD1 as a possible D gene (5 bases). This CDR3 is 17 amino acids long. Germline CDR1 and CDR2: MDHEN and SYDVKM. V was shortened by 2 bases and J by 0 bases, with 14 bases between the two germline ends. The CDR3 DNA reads TGTGCCAGCAGTTTACGACAGTATCTGATCTCCTACAATGAGCAGTTCTTC. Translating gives CASSLRQYLISYNEQFF. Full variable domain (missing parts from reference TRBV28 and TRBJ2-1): DVKVTQSSRYLVKRTGEKVFLECVQDMDHENMFWYRQDPGLGLRLIYFSYDVKMKEKGDIPEGYSVSREKKERFSLILESASTNQTSMYLCASSLRQYLISYNEQFFGPGTRLTVL.

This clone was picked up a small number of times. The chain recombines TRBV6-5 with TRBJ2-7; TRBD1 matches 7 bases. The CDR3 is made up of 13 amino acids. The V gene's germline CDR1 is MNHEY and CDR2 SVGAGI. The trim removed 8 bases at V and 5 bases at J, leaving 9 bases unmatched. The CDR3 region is CASRWTGGNEQYF. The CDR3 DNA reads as TGTGCCAGCCGATGGACAGGAGGAAACGAGCAGTACTTC.

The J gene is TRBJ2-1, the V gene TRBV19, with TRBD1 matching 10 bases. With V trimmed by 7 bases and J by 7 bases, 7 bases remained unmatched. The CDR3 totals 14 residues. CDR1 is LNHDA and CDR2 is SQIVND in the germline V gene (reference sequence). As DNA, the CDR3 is TGTGCCAGTACCACGGGACAGGGGACTAATGAGCAGTTCTTC. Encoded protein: CASTTGQGTNEQFF. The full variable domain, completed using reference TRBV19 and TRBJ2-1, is DGGITQSPKYLFRKEGQNVTLSCEQNLNHDAMYWYRQDPGQGLRLIYYSQIVNDFQKGDIAEGYSVSREKKESFPLTVTSAQKNPTAFYLCASTTGQGTNEQFFGPGTRLTVL.

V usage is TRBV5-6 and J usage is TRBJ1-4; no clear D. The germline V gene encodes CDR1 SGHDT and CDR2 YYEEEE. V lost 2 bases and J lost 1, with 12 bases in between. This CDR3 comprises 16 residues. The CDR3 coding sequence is TGTGCCAGCAGCTTTCGGACGTATCAAACTAATGAAAAACTGTTTTTT. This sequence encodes CASSFRTYQTNEKLFF.

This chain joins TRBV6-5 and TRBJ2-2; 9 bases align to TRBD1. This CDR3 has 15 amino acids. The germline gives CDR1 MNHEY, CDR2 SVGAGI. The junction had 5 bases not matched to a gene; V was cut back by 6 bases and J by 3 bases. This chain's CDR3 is CASRFRDRDTGELFF. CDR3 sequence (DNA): TGTGCCAGCAGATTCCGGGACAGGGACACCGGGGAGCTGTTTTTT.

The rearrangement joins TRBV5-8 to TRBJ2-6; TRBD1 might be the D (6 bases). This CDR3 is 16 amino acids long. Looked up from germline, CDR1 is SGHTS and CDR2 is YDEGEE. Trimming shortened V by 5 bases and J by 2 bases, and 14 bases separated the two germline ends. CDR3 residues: CASRPTGRPGANVLTF. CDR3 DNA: TGTGCCAGCAGGCCTACAGGGCGCCCTGGGGCCAACGTCCTGACTTTC.

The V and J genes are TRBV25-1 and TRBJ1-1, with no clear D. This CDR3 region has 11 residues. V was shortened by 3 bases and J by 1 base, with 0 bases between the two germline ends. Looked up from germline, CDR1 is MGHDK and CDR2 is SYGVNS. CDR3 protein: CASSENTEAFF. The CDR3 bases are TGTGCCAGCAGTGAGAACACTGAAGCTTTCTTT.

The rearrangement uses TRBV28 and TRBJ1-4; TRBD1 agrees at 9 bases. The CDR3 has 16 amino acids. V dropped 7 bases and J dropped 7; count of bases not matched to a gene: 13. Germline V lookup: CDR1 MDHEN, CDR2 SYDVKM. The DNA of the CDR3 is TGTGCCAGCAATAACGGGGGGGACAGGGTGGTTGAAAAACTGTTTTTT. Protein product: CASNNGGDRVVEKLFF.

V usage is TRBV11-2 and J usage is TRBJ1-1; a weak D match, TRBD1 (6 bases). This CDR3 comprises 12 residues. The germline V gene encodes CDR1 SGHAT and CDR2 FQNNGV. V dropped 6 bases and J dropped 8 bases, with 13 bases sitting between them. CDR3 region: CASRRTGKEAFF. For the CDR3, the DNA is TGTGCCAGCAGGAGAACAGGGAAAGAAGCTTTCTTT.